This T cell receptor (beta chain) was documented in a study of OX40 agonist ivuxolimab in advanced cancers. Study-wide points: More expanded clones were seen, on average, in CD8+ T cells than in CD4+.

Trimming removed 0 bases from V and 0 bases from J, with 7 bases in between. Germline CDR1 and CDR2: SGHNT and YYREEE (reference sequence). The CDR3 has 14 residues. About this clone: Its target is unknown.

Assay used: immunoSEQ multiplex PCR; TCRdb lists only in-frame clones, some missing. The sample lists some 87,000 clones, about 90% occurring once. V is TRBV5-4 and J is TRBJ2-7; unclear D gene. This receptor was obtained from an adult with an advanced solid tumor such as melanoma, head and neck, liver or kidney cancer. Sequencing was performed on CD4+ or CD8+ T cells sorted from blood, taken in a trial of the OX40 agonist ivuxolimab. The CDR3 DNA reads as TGTGCCAGCAGCTTGGTAGTCGGCTCCTACGAGCAGTACTTC. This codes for CASSLVVGSYEQYF.